This T cell receptor (beta chain) was observed in a study of shared clonotypes between healthy human individuals. TCRdb's copy holds only in-frame clones and misses some; the assay was immunoSEQ multiplex PCR. This sample carries roughly 480,000 clones, less than 80% of them seen once, and the ten largest clones take about an eighth. The CDR3 sequence is 15 residues long. J gave up 3 bases and V 6 bases, and 10 bases lay outside the gene matches. The V gene's germline CDR1 is MDHEN and CDR2 SYDVKM. The clonotype originates from a woman aged 40-49 years in good health. Some clones in this sample may be carry-over from other donors' samples. This chain connects TRBV28 to TRBJ2-7; the match to TRBD2 covers 8 bases. Source material: PBMCs. The CDR3 sequence is CASSPWREAHYEQYF. In DNA, the CDR3 is TGTGCCAGCAGCCCCTGGCGGGAGGCCCACTACGAGCAGTACTTC.